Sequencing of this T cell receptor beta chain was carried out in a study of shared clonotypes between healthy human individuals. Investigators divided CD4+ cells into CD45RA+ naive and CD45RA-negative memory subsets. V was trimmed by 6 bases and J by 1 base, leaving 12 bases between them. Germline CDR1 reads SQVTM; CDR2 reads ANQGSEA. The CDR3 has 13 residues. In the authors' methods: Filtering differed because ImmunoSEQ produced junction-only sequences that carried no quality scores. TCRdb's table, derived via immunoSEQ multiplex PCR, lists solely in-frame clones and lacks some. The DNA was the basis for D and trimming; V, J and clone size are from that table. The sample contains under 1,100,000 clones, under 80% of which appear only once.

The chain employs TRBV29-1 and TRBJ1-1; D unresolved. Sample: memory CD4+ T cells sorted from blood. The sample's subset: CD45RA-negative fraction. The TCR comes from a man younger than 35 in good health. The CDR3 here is CSVIPDGNTEAFF. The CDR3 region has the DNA TGCAGCGTGATCCCGGATGGGAACACTGAAGCTTTCTTT.